Below, one TCR beta chain is given with its context. With 10 bases removed from V and 7 bases from J, the gap between germline ends came to 19 bases. The CDR3 is made up of 14 amino acids. CDR1 is LNHDA, CDR2 SQIVND, per germline (reference sequence). Assay used: immunoSEQ multiplex PCR; TCRdb lists only in-frame clones, some missing. The repertoire holds tens of thousands of clones, with 80% to 90% as singletons. This sample stems from a study of OX40 agonist ivuxolimab in advanced cancers. About the study: Enrolled patients in dose escalation had cancers that were hepatocellular carcinoma, melanoma, renal cell or head and neck cancer.

This TCR was recovered from an adult with an advanced solid tumor such as melanoma, head and neck, liver or kidney cancer. V gene TRBV19 combines with J gene TRBJ2-2, with TRBD1 as a possible D gene (5 bases). This specimen consisted of CD4+ or CD8+ T cells sorted from blood, obtained in a trial of the OX40 agonist ivuxolimab. This CDR3 is CATTVGVRGGELFF. The CDR3 DNA sequence: TGTGCCACTACCGTAGGGGTCCGCGGCGGGGAGCTGTTTTTT.